This TCR beta chain was sequenced during a study of OX40 agonist ivuxolimab in advanced cancers. Findings of the study overall: Among the lowest peripheral clonal expansion occurred in 0.1-3.0 mg/kg partial responders.

V gave up 6 bases and J gave up 0 bases, with 12 bases separating them. The CDR3 is 15 amino acids. CDR1 and CDR2 from the germline V gene are MDHEN and SYDVKM. Sequencing was performed with immunoSEQ multiplex PCR; in TCRdb, only in-frame clones are kept and a portion is missing. Among fewer than 45,000 clones listed, 88% were seen once. Regarding this clone: The antigen is undetermined.

This receptor was taken from an adult with an advanced solid tumor such as melanoma, head and neck, liver or kidney cancer. The chain uses TRBV28 and TRBJ1-5, with D tentatively TRBD1 (6 bases). The sample here was CD4+ or CD8+ T cells sorted from blood, taken in a trial of the OX40 agonist ivuxolimab. The CDR3 sequence: CASRWTAYSNQPQHF. CDR3 nucleotide sequence: TGTGCCAGCAGATGGACAGCTTATAGCAATCAGCCCCAGCATTTT. The full variable domain, its missing parts supplied by reference TRBV28 and TRBJ1-5, is DVKVTQSSRYLVKRTGEKVFLECVQDMDHENMFWYRQDPGLGLRLIYFSYDVKMKEKGDIPEGYSVSREKKERFSLILESASTNQTSMYLCASRWTAYSNQPQHFGDGTRLSIL.